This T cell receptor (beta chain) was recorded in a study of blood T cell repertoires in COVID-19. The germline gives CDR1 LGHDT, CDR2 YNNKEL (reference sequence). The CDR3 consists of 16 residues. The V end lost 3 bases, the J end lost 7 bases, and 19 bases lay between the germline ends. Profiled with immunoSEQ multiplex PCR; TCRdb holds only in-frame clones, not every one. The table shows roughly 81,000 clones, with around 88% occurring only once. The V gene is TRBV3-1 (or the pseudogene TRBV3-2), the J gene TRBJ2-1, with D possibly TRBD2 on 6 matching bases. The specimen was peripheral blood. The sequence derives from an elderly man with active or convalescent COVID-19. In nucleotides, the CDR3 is TGTGCCAGCAGCCACGCGATGGATACTGGAGGGAATGAGCAGTTCTTC. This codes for CASSHAMDTGGNEQFF.